This TCR beta chain came from a study of blood T cells in healthy people across ages. This clonotype has a count of ten or more. The length of the CDR3 is 14 residues. Trimming took 3 bases from V and 1 from J, leaving 9 bases between them. Germline V gene data show CDR1 as LGHNA and CDR2 as YSLEER. A second PCR, run for about 7 to 11 cycles, used a sample-barcoded 5' primer plus a J-beta primer mix. TCRdb recomputed calls from the 5' RACE reads with MiXCR, one row per CDR3 protein. The sample holds about 1.8 million distinct CDR3 sequences, about 49% seen once. The TCR sequence derives from a woman aged 40 to 55 in good health. The sequencing sample was made of blood. The V call is TRBV4-3, the J call TRBJ2-5; weak D call: TRBD2 (6 bases). The CDR3 is CASSQEGPQETQYF. DNA of the CDR3: TGCGCCAGCAGCCAGGAGGGACCCCAAGAGACCCAGTACTTC.